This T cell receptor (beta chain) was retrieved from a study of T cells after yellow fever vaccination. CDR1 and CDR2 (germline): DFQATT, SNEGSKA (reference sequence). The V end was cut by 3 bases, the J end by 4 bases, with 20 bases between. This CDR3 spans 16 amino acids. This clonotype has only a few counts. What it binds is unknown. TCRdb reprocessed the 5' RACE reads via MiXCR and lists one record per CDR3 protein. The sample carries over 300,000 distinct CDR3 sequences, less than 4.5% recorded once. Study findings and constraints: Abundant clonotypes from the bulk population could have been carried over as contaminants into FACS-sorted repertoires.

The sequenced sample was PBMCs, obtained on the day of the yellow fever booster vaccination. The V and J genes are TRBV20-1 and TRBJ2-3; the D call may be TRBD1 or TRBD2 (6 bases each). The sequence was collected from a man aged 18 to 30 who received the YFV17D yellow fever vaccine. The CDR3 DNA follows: TGCAGTGCTAGGGAATTAGCGGCAGGGGTAGCAGATACGCAGTATTTT. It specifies CSARELAAGVADTQYF.